The 10 T cell receptor beta chains below all came from one sample that was sequenced in a study of cytomegalovirus exposure and HLA in healthy donors. PCR amplification relied on 60 Vbeta primers (plus 13 Jbeta primers). Only in-frame clones appear in the TCRdb table, and some are missing; sequencing was by immunoSEQ multiplex PCR. The sample includes about 89,000 clones, approximately 77% of them seen just once. The sequencing input was PBMCs. The receptors derive from a man younger than 45 in good health and CMV-seronegative.

This sequence joins TRBV11-2 and TRBJ2-7; D unresolved. Looked up from germline, CDR1 is SGHAT and CDR2 is FQNNGV. The CDR3 totals 11 residues. V was pared by 2 bases and J by 3 bases, with 2 bases between. CDR3 loop: CASSLHYEQYF. The CDR3 coding sequence is TGTGCCAGCAGCTTACACTACGAGCAGTACTTC.

V is TRBV27 and J is TRBJ2-7; 7 bases match TRBD1. This CDR3 is 16 amino acids long. Germline lookup yields CDR1 MNHEY and CDR2 SMNVEV (reference sequence). The trim removed 4 bases at V and 1 base at J, leaving 10 bases unmatched. The CDR3 is CASSSITGVPSYEQYF. For the CDR3, the DNA is TGTGCCAGCAGTTCTATTACAGGGGTCCCTTCCTACGAGCAGTACTTC.

The chain uses TRBV10-1 and TRBJ2-7, with D maybe TRBD2 (6 bases). Per the germline V gene, CDR1 is WNHNN and CDR2 is SYGVQD (reference sequence). The CDR3 sequence is 13 residues long. V gave up 4 bases and J gave up 1 base, with 8 bases separating them. Written as DNA, the CDR3 is TGCGCCAGCAGTGGCGGGGCGTCCTACGAGCAGTACTTC. This codes for CASSGGASYEQYF.

The J gene is TRBJ1-2, the V gene TRBV6-5; D may be TRBD1 (6 bases). Per germline, CDR1 MNHEY and CDR2 SVGAGI. The V and J ends lost 8 bases and 4 bases respectively, with 11 bases between them. This CDR3 is built from 12 residues. The CDR3 DNA is TGTGCCAGCCATACAGGGAGCTATGGCTACACCTTC. This codes for CASHTGSYGYTF.

There are a few counts of this clone. The chain has TRBV11-2 and TRBJ1-1; D remains ambiguous. The V gene lost 5 bases and the J gene lost 0 bases, with 19 bases spanning the gap. CDR3 length equals 17 residues. From germline, CDR1 is SGHAT and CDR2 FQNNGV. The CDR3, as DNA: TGTGCCAGCAGCCAGAGCGGTGGGTTCGGCATGAACACTGAAGCTTTCTTT. This encodes CASSQSGGFGMNTEAFF.

The genes are TRBV6-5 and TRBJ2-2; the match to TRBD1 covers 9 bases. The CDR3 runs to 14 residues. Germline trimming cut 5 bases from V and 6 bases from J; bases unmatched to any gene: 4. Germline V gene lookup returns CDR1 MNHEY and CDR2 SVGAGI. CDR3 DNA sequence: TGTGCCAGCAGTATGGGACAGGGCGCCGGGGAGCTGTTTTTT. Protein sequence: CASSMGQGAGELFF.

V is TRBV19 and J is TRBJ1-6; 10 nucleotides line up with TRBD1. V was pared by 3 bases and J by 7 bases, with 15 bases of the junction left unmatched. This CDR3 has 19 residues. Germline CDR1 reads LNHDA; CDR2 reads SQIVND (reference sequence). Here the CDR3 reads CASSIGPPRDRGANSPLHF. The CDR3 DNA reads as TGTGCCAGTAGTATTGGTCCACCCCGGGACAGGGGAGCGAATTCACCCCTCCACTTT.

To note about this clone: The junction and the germline gene differ at one end; a read error may be behind it. The J gene is TRBJ2-7, the V gene TRBV7-9, with 8 positions matching TRBD2. The CDR3 has 16 residues. Per germline, CDR1 SEHNR and CDR2 FQNEAQ (reference sequence). The CDR3 loop is CSSSLGPGGGRYEQYF. The DNA for the CDR3 is TGTTCCAGCAGCTTAGGCCCCGGGGGGGGACGGTACGAGCAGTACTTC.

V is TRBV13 and J is TRBJ2-7; 15 bases are a match to TRBD2. The germline V gene has CDR1 PRHDT and CDR2 FYEKMQ (reference sequence). This CDR3 spans 16 amino acids. V gave up 5 bases and J gave up 7 bases; unmatched junction bases: 9. CDR3 sequence reads: CASSPGTSGGTREQYF. The CDR3 DNA reads as TGTGCCAGCAGCCCGGGGACTAGCGGGGGGACGAGGGAGCAGTACTTC. The full variable domain, its missing parts supplied by reference TRBV13 and TRBJ2-7, is AAGVIQSPRHLIKEKRETATLKCYPIPRHDTVYWYQQGPGQDPQFLISFYEKMQSDKGSIPDRFSAQQFSDYHSELNMSSLELGDSALYFCASSPGTSGGTREQYFGPGTRLTVT.

The J gene is TRBJ1-2, the V gene TRBV4-3, with TRBD1 matching over 9 bases. Trimming took 5 bases from V and 5 from J; bases not matched to a gene: 3. The CDR3 covers 13 residues. From germline, CDR1 is LGHNA and CDR2 YSLEER. The CDR3 reads CASSSGQGYGYTF. CDR3 DNA sequence: TGCGCCAGCAGCTCGGGACAGGGTTATGGCTACACCTTC.